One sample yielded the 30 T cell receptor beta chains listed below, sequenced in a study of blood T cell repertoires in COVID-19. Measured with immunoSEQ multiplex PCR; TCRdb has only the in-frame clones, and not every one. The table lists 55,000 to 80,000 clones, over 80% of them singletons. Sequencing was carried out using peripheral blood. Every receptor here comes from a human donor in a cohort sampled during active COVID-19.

The CDR3 here is CASSPQGGNEKLFF. Written as DNA, the CDR3 is TGTGCCAGCAGCCCACAGGGGGGCAATGAAAAACTGTTTTTT. V and J are TRBV7-9 and TRBJ1-4, with TRBD1 identical over 8 bases. V trimming: 5 bases; J trimming: 5 bases; junction bases outside the gene matches: 4. Germline CDR1 reads SEHNR; CDR2 reads FQNEAQ (reference sequence). The CDR3 covers 14 residues.

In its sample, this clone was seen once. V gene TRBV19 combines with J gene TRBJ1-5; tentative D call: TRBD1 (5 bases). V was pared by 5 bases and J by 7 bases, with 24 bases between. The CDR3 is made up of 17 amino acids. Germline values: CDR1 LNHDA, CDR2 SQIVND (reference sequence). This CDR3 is CASSGWGGGPRGQPQHF. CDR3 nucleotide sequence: TGTGCCAGTAGTGGCTGGGGGGGTGGGCCCCGAGGACAGCCCCAGCATTTT.

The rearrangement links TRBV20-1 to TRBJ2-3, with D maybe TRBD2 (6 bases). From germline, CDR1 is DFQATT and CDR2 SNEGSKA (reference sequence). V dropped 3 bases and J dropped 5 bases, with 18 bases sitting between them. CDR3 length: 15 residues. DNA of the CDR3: TGCAGTGCTAGTGGGGTAGCGGAGACGCTAGATACGCAGTATTTT. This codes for CSASGVAETLDTQYF.

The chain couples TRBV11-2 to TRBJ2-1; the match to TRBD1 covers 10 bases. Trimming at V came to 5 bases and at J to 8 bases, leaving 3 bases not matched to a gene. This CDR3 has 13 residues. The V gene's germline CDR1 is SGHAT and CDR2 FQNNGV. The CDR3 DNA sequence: TGTGCCAGCAGCCCGGGGACAGGGGATGAGCAGTTCTTC. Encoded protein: CASSPGTGDEQFF.

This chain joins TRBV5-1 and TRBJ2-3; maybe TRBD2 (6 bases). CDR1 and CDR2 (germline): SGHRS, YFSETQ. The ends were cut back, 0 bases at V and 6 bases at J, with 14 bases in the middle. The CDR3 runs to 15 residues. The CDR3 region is CASSLAGGDVDTQYF. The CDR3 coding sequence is TGCGCCAGCAGCTTGGCAGGAGGGGACGTGGATACGCAGTATTTT.

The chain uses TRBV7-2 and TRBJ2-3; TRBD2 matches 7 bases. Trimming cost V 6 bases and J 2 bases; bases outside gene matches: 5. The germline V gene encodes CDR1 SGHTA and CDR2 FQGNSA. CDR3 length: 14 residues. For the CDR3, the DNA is TGTGCCAGCAGGATACGGGGGGTCACAGATACGCAGTATTTT. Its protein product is CASRIRGVTDTQYF. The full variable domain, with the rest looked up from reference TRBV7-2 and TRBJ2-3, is GAGVSQSPSNKVTEKGKDVELRCDPISGHTALYWYRQSLGQGLEFLIYFQGNSAPDKSGLPSDRFSAERTGGSVSTLTIQRTQQEDSAVYLCASRIRGVTDTQYFGPGTRLTVL.

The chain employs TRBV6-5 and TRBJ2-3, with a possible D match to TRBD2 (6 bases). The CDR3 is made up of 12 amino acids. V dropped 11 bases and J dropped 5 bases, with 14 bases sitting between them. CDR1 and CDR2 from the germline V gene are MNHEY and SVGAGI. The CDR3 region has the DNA TGTGCCGTCGGACCGGGGGAAGATACGCAGTATTTT. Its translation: CAVGPGEDTQYF.

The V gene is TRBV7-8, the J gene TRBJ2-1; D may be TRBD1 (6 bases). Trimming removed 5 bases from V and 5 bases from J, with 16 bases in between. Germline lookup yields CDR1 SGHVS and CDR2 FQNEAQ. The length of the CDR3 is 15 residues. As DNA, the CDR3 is TGTGCCAGCAGCACCTCCGCCCGGACAGACAATGAGCAGTTCTTC. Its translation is CASSTSARTDNEQFF.

The CDR3 here is CASSPSGRNTDEQFF. The DNA for the CDR3 is TGCGCCAGCAGCCCTAGCGGGAGAAACACGGATGAGCAGTTCTTC. The chain combines TRBV4-3 with TRBJ2-1, with 10 bases fitting TRBD2. The J segment lost 8 bases and the V segment lost 4 bases, leaving 8 bases of the junction unmatched. Germline V gene data show CDR1 as LGHNA and CDR2 as YSLEER. This CDR3 is 15 amino acids long.

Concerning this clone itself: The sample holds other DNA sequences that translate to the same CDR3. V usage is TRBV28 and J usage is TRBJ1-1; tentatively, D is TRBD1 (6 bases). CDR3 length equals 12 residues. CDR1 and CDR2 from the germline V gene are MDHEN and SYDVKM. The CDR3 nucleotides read TGTGCGTCCGGGACACTCAACACTGAAGCTTTCTTT. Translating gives CASGTLNTEAFF.

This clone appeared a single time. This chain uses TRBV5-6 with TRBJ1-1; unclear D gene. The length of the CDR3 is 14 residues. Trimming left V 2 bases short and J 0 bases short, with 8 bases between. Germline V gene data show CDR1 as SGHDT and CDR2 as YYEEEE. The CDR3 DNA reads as TGTGCCAGCAGCTTTCCCCCGTTGAACACTGAAGCTTTCTTT. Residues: CASSFPPLNTEAFF.

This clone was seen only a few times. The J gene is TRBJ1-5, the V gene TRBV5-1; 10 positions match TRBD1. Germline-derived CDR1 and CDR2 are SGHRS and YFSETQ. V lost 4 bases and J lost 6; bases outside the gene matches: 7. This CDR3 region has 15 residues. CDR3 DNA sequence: TGCGCCAGCAGCATTGGACAGGGGGAGGCTCAGCCCCAGCATTTT. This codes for CASSIGQGEAQPQHF.

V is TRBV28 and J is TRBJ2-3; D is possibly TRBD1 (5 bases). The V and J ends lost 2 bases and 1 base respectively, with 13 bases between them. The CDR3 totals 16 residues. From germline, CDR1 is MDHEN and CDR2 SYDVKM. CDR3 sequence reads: CASSLDQGERTDTQYF. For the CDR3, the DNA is TGTGCCAGCAGTTTAGATCAGGGTGAGCGCACAGATACGCAGTATTTT.

DNA of the CDR3: TGTGCTACCTACGAGCAGTACTTC. This encodes CATYEQYF. V usage is TRBV28 and J usage is TRBJ2-7; D remains ambiguous. This CDR3 has 8 residues. Looked up from germline, CDR1 is MDHEN and CDR2 is SYDVKM.

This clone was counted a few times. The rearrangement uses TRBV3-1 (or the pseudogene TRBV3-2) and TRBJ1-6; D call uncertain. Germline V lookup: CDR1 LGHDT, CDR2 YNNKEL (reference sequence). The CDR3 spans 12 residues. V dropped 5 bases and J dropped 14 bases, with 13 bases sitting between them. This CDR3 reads CASSAASNSLHF. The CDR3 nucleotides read TGTGCCAGCAGCGCGGCCAGTAACTCCCTCCACTTT.

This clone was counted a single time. DNA for the CDR3: TGTGCCAGTAGTAGGACAGTGAACACTGAAGCTTTCTTT. Amino acid sequence: CASSRTVNTEAFF. This chain uses TRBV19 with TRBJ1-1; maybe TRBD1 (6 bases). Deletions cut 4 bases from V and 0 bases from J, with 6 bases between. This CDR3 has 13 amino acids. Germline-derived CDR1 and CDR2 are LNHDA and SQIVND (reference sequence).

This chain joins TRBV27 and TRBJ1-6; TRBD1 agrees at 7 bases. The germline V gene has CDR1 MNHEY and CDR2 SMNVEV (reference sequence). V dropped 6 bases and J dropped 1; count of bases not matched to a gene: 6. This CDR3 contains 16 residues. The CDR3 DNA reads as TGTGCCAGCAGGCCGGGGACAGTTTCCTATAATTCACCCCTCCACTTT. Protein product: CASRPGTVSYNSPLHF.

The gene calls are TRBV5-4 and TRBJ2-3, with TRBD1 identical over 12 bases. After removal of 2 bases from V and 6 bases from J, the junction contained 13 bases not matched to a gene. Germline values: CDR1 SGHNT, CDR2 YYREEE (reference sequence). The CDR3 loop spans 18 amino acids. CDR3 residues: CASSLTLRDRGRRDTQYF. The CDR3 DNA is TGTGCCAGCAGCTTAACCCTCCGGGACAGGGGGCGCAGGGATACGCAGTATTTT.

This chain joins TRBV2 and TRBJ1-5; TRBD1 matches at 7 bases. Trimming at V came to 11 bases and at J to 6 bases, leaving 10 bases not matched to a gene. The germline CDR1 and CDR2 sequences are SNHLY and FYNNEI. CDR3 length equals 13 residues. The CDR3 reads CACVDREGQPQHF. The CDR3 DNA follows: TGTGCCTGCGTAGACAGGGAAGGTCAGCCCCAGCATTTT.

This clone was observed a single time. The DNA of the CDR3 is TGTGCCAGCTCACCGGGGCACAGGGCGACGGTAGTGGAGTACTTC. Amino acid sequence: CASSPGHRATVVEYF. This chain links TRBV18 with TRBJ2-4; D is possibly TRBD1 (6 bases). CDR1 and CDR2 (germline): KGHSH, LQKENI. The CDR3 sequence is 15 residues long. V was clipped by 3 bases and J by 14 bases, with 23 bases between them.

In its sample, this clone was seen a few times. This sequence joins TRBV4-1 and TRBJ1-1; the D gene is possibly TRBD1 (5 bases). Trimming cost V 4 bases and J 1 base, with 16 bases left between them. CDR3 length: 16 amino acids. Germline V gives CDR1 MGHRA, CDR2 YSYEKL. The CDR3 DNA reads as TGCGCCAGCAGCCCTATCGGCAGGGTAAAGAACACTGAAGCTTTCTTT. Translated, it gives CASSPIGRVKNTEAFF.

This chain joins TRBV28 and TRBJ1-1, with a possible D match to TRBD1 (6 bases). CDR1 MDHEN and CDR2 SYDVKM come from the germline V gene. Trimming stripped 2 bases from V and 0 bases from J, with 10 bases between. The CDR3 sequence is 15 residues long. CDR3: CASSLGDRMNTEAFF. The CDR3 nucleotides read TGTGCCAGCAGTTTAGGAGACAGGATGAACACTGAAGCTTTCTTT. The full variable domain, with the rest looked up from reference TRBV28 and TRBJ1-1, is DVKVTQSSRYLVKRTGEKVFLECVQDMDHENMFWYRQDPGLGLRLIYFSYDVKMKEKGDIPEGYSVSREKKERFSLILESASTNQTSMYLCASSLGDRMNTEAFFGQGTRLTVV.

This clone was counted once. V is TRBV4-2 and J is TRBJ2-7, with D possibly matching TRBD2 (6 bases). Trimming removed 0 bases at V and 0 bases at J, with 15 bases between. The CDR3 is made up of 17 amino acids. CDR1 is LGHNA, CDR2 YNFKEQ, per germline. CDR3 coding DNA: TGTGCCAGCAGCCAAGATAGAGCGGGCGTGAGCTCCTACGAGCAGTACTTC. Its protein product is CASSQDRAGVSSYEQYF.

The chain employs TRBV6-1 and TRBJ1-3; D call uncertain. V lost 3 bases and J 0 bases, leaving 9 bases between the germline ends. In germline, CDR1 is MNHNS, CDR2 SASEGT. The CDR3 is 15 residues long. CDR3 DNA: TGTGCCAGCAGTGATGGCAGGAACTCTGGAAACACCATATATTTT. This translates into CASSDGRNSGNTIYF.

CDR3 coding DNA: TGTGCCAGTAGTAAAAGACTAGCGGGAGCCATCGGGTCCTACAATGAGCAGTTCTTC. Translation: CASSKRLAGAIGSYNEQFF. J is TRBJ2-1 and V is TRBV19, with 12 positions matching TRBD2. J was trimmed by 1 base and V by 4 bases; bases with no gene match: 11. The germline V gene encodes CDR1 LNHDA and CDR2 SQIVND (reference sequence). The CDR3 has 19 residues.

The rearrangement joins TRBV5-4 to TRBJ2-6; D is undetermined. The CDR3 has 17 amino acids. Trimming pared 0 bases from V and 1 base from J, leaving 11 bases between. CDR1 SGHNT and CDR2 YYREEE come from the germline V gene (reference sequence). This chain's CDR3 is CASSLGRGLSGANVLTF. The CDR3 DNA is TGTGCCAGCAGCTTGGGGCGCGGATTATCTGGGGCCAACGTCCTGACTTTC.

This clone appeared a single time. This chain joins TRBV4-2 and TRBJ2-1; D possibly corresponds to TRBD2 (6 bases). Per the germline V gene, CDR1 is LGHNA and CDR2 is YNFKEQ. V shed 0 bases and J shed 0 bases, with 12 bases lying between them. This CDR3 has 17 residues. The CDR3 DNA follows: TGTGCCAGCAGCCAAGATCAGGCGGGGTACTCCTACAATGAGCAGTTCTTC. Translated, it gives CASSQDQAGYSYNEQFF.

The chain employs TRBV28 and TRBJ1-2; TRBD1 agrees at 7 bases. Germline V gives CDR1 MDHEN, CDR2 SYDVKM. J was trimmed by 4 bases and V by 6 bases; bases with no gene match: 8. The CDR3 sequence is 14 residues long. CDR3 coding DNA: TGTGCCAGCAGGGGATCAGGGGGTATCTATGGCTACACCTTC. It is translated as CASRGSGGIYGYTF.

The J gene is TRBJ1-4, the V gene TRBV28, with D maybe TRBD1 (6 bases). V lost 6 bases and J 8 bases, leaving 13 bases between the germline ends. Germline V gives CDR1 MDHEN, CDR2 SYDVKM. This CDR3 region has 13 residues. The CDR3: CASRAQGIEKLFF. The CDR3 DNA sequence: TGTGCCAGCAGAGCTCAGGGGATAGAAAAACTGTTTTTT.

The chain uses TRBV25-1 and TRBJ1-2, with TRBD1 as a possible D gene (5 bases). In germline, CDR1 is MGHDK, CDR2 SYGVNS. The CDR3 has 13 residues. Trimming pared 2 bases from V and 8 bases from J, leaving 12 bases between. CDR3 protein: CASSEPDKRGYTF. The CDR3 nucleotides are TGTGCCAGCAGTGAACCGGACAAACGGGGCTACACCTTC.